This T cell receptor beta chain was sequenced in a study of T cell repertoires in cytomegalovirus infection (dated by TCRdb to the late 2010s). For the wider study: Alongside well-studied HLA-B-restricted epitopes, the peptide stimulations were aimed at recently identified HLA-C-restricted CMV epitopes, whose presentation resists viral immunomodulation. The HLA type of each donor mattered for the analysis, because public TCR beta signatures pointed to carriage of CMV infection along with the matching HLA type. Results the study describes overall, beyond this receptor: In both this cohort and an independent cohort of more than 350 donors, the cumulative frequency of public TCR beta family members distinguished carriers of CMV infection plus the relevant HLA type. In the ex vivo response, HLA-C-restricted CMV-specific TCR beta clonotypes were dominant, and in two of eight donors the single most frequent clonotype came from this HLA-C-restricted group.

At the junction V is shortened by 9 bases and J by 4 bases; bases outside the gene matches: 1. CDR1 KGHDR and CDR2 SFDVKD were looked up in the germline V gene. The CDR3 covers 11 residues, taking in both the cysteine and the phenylalanine. Only the CDR3 DNA is retained, 33 bases long and in frame from the first base. Sequencing was carried out with an Illumina HiSeq 1500. The raw public data were reprocessed by TCRdb itself: fastp quality trimming at Q25, MiXCR clonotype calling, in-frame beta chains only. Duplicate CDR3 protein sequences are folded into a single record with the most common DNA and genes. Across this sample there are around 540,000 distinct CDR3 sequences, with 30% to 40% seen only once. Roughly a sixth of the sample lies in the top ten. What this sample's treatment or condition label stands for: in vitro stimulation with specific CMV peptide epitopes to enrich CMV-specific T cells.

To note about this clonotype: Its antigen target is currently unknown. No qualities accompany the bases; no much larger clone lies one base away.

This chain joins TRBV24-1 to TRBJ1-2; TRBD1 agrees with 7 junctional bases. This clonotype was sampled from a human donor in good health (CMV status not recorded). Some clones in this sample may be carry-over from other donors' samples. The starting material was cultured PBMCs, obtained from culture after CMV antigen stimulation. The CDR3 in this case is CATRQGYGYTF. The DNA sequence follows: TGTGCCACCCGACAGGGCTATGGCTACACCTTC.